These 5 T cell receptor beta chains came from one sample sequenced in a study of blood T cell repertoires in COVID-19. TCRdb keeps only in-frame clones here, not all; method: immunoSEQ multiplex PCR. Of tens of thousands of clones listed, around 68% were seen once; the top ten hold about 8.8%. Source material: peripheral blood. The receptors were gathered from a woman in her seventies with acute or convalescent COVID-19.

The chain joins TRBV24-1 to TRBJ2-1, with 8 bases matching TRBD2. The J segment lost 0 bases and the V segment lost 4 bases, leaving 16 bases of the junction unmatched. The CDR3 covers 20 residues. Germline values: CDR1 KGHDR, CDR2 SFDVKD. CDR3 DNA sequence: TGTGCCACCAGTGACCTACGGGCGGGAGGCGGATCGAGCTCCTACAATGAGCAGTTCTTC. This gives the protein CATSDLRAGGGSSSYNEQFF.

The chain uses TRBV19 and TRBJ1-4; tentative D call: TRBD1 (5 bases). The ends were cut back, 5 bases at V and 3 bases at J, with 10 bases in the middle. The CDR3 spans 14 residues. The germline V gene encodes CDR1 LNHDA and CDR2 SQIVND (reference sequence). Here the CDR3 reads CASSSGAANEKLFF. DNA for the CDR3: TGTGCCAGTAGTTCTGGGGCAGCTAATGAAAAACTGTTTTTT.

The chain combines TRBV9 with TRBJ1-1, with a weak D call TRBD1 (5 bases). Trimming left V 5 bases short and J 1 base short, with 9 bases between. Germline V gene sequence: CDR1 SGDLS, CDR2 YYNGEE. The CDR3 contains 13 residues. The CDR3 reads CASSTTGNTEAFF. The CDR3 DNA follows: TGTGCCAGCAGTACCACAGGGAACACTGAAGCTTTCTTT. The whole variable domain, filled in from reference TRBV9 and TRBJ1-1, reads DSGVTQTPKHLITATGQRVTLRCSPRSGDLSVYWYQQSLDQGLQFLIQYYNGEERAKGNILERFSAQQFPDLHSELNLSSLELGDSALYFCASSTTGNTEAFFGQGTRLTVV.

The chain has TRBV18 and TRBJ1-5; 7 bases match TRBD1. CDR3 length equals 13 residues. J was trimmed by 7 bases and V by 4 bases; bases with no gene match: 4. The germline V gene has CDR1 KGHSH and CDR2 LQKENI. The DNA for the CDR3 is TGTGCCAGCTCACTGCACAGGGGACAGCCCCAGCATTTT. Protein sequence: CASSLHRGQPQHF.

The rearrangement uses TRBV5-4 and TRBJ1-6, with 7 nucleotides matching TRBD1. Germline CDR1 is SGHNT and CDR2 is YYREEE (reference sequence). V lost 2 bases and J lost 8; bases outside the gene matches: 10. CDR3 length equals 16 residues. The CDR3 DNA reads TGTGCCAGCAGCTTAGGGGGCCCCCAGACAGATTCACCCCTCCACTTT. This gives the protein CASSLGGPQTDSPLHF.